The TCR beta chain under discussion was sequenced for a study of blood T cell repertoires in COVID-19. Study-level information: The origin of the acute and convalescent COVID-19 samples was the United States, Italy and Spain.

About this clone: The junction shows a germline mismatch at one end, possibly a read error.

Produced via immunoSEQ multiplex PCR; TCRdb's table is partial and in-frame only. This table has around 46,000 clones, 77% appearing once. The CDR3 runs 16 residues. Germline CDR1 MGHRA, CDR2 YSYEKL. The TCR comes from a human donor with active or convalescent COVID-19. The donor label of this sample is uncertain. The sequenced sample consisted of peripheral blood. The chain joins TRBV4-1 to TRBJ2-7; perhaps TRBD2 as D (6 bases). The DNA of the CDR3 is TGCGCCAGCAGTCAAGGAAGTACGGGAGAGACCTACGAGCAGTACTTC. It codes for CASSQGSTGETYEQYF.